This is a list of T cell receptor beta chains from one sample in a study of beta chain features in type 1 diabetes. Sequencing used immunoSEQ multiplex PCR; TCRdb keeps in-frame clones, though not all of them. Of about 660,000 clones in the sample, 11% to 15% were seen once. The sequencing sample was made of naive CD4+ T cells from blood. All receptors come from a man aged 18 to 30 with type 1 diabetes. Both conserved end residues are part of each CDR3. The D gene is left open where the match is weak. A clone size is listed for some rows: how often the clone was seen (once, few, many), or a class if it is expanded.

d_call	clone_size	v_call	j_call	cdr3_nt	cdr3_aa
-	-	TRBV7-9	TRBJ2-5	TGTGCCAGCAGCTTAGGACGGATTCTACAAGAGACCCAGTACTTC	CASSLGRILQETQYF
TRBD1	few	TRBV6-6	TRBJ1-1	TGTGCCAGCAGTCCGCCCCGGGCAGGGGGGAACACTGAAGCTTTCTTT	CASSPPRAGGNTEAFF
-	few	TRBV5-6	TRBJ2-7	TGTGCCAGCAGCTTACTCGGTGGCGACGAGCAGTACTTC	CASSLLGGDEQYF
TRBD1	few	TRBV10-3	TRBJ1-2	TGTGCCATCAGTAACAGGGGGCCGGGTGGCTACACCTTC	CAISNRGPGGYTF
TRBD2	-	TRBV14	TRBJ2-5	TGTGCCAGCAGCCAATGGGGCAGGGCGGGAGGCGAGACCCAGTACTTC	CASSQWGRAGGETQYF
TRBD1	few	TRBV28	TRBJ2-7	TGTGCCAGCCACCGAACAGGGGGCTACGAGCAGTACTTC	CASHRTGGYEQYF
TRBD2	-	TRBV7-6	TRBJ2-5	TGTGCCAGCAGCTCGACTAGCGGGCATTACCAAGAGACCCAGTACTTC	CASSSTSGHYQETQYF
-	-	TRBV10-2	TRBJ2-7	TGCGCCAGCAGTGAGTCTGGCGGCGTGAGATACGAGCAGTACTTC	CASSESGGVRYEQYF
-	few	TRBV15	TRBJ1-1	TGTGCCACCAGCAGAGATCTTCTCATGGGGGGTAGCACTGAAGCTTTCTTT	CATSRDLLMGGSTEAFF
TRBD2	few	TRBV7-2	TRBJ2-1	TGTGCCAGCAGCTTAGCACTAGCGGGAGCCCCACTCTTC	CASSLALAGAPLF
-	few	TRBV29-1	TRBJ1-5	TGCAGCGTTCGCAGGGAGGGACAGCCCCAGCATTTT	CSVRREGQPQHF
TRBD1	-	TRBV7-2	TRBJ2-7	TGTGCCAGCAGCTTAGGGGGACAGAGCTCCTACGAGCAGTACTTC	CASSLGGQSSYEQYF
-	-	TRBV15	TRBJ2-3	TGTGCCACCAGCACTGGCCGGGCAGATACGCAGTATTTT	CATSTGRADTQYF
-	-	TRBV9	TRBJ2-5	TGTGCCAGCAGCGTAGATGGTAGCTCGGAGACCCAGTACTTC	CASSVDGSSETQYF
-	few	TRBV2	TRBJ2-4	TGTGCCAGCAGGCGAGCCTACAGGGACCCCAAAAACATTCAGTACTTC	CASRRAYRDPKNIQYF
TRBD2	few	TRBV14	TRBJ2-5	TGTGCCAGCAGCCCATGGAGACTAGCGCCTGGGGCAGAGACCCAGTACTTC	CASSPWRLAPGAETQYF
-	few	TRBV7-9	TRBJ2-5	TGTGCCAGCAGCCCAGGTGGGACACGCCAAGAGACCCAGTACTTC	CASSPGGTRQETQYF
-	-	TRBV7-9	TRBJ1-2	TGTGCCAGCAGCTTTGAAGATTATGGCTACACCTTC	CASSFEDYGYTF
-	few	TRBV7-9	TRBJ2-3	TGTGCCAGCGGGGTTGTTGATACGCAGTATTTT	CASGVVDTQYF
-	few	TRBV28	TRBJ2-1	TGTGCCAGCAGTTTATTTCGGGGCCGTTACAATGAGCAGTTCTTC	CASSLFRGRYNEQFF
TRBD1	-	TRBV19	TRBJ2-2	TGTGCCAGTAGTATTCTGGGACAGGGAAGAACCGGGGAGCTGTTTTTT	CASSILGQGRTGELFF
-	-	TRBV10-3	TRBJ2-2	TGTGCCATCAGTGAGAAAGGTGGAAACGGGGAGCTGTTTTTT	CAISEKGGNGELFF
TRBD2	-	TRBV15	TRBJ2-1	TGTGCCACCAGCAGAGGCGGGACTAGCAACAATGAGCAGTTCTTC	CATSRGGTSNNEQFF
-	-	TRBV5-1	TRBJ2-1	TGCGCCAGCAGCTTGATGGCAGGGGATACCAATGAGCAGTTCTTC	CASSLMAGDTNEQFF
TRBD2	-	TRBV25-1	TRBJ2-5	TGTGCCAGCAGCCCTCGGGGGGGCGTGGAGACCCAGTACTTC	CASSPRGGVETQYF
-	few	TRBV6-5	TRBJ1-2	TGTGCCAGCAGGGACGGGCCGGTCGACTATGGCTACACCTTC	CASRDGPVDYGYTF
-	few	TRBV10-3	TRBJ2-1	TGTGCCATCACCCCCTCCACAGAGGATGAGCAGTTCTTC	CAITPSTEDEQFF
-	-	TRBV18	TRBJ1-1	TGTGCCAGCTCGCTGGGACGGGGTCCTGAAGCTTTCTTT	CASSLGRGPEAFF
-	-	TRBV5-1	TRBJ2-1	TGCGCCAGCAGCTTGTTTTCAGAATTTGATGAGCAGTTCTTC	CASSLFSEFDEQFF
TRBD2	-	TRBV4-2	TRBJ2-1	TGTGCCAGCAGCCAAGAGCCTAGCGGGTACAATGAGCAGTTCTTC	CASSQEPSGYNEQFF
TRBD2	-	TRBV18	TRBJ2-7	TGTGCCAGCTCACCGGGGAGGGTGTACAACGAGCAGTACTTC	CASSPGRVYNEQYF